The T cell receptor (beta chain) described here comes from a study of blood T cells in healthy people across ages. Study conclusions and caveats: It was held that the diversity estimates obtained from one million T cells were underestimates. Researchers said unsorted PBMCs prevented a conclusive naive versus antigen-experienced comparison.

This clonotype was observed many times. Its cognate antigen is unknown. Combining a sample-barcoded 5' primer with a J-beta primer mix, a second PCR ran for roughly 7 to 12 cycles. Each CDR3 protein is one row after TCRdb ran MiXCR on the 5' RACE reads. There are approximately 680,000 distinct CDR3 sequences in the sample; about 30% occur only once, and roughly 15% lies in the top ten. Germline V gives CDR1 MNHEY, CDR2 SVGEGT. V gave up 6 bases and J gave up 7 bases; unmatched junction bases: 10. This CDR3 is 14 amino acids long. The specimen sequenced was blood. The chain employs TRBV6-2 or TRBV6-3 and TRBJ1-2; TRBD1 matches at 8 bases. This clonotype was sampled from an elderly woman in good health. CDR3 in amino acids: CASSRRTGFFGYTF. The CDR3 DNA follows: TGTGCCAGCAGCCGCCGGACAGGGTTTTTTGGCTACACCTTC.